A single sample is the source of the 9 T cell receptor beta chains below, sequenced in a study of T cell responses to AZD1222 COVID-19 vaccine. Produced via immunoSEQ multiplex PCR; TCRdb's table is partial and in-frame only. Seen here are around 100,000 clones, approximately 87% observed once, and the top ten hold about 3.3%. The input for sequencing was peripheral blood, taken on day 0 of AZD1222 vaccination. These receptors all stem from an adult in good health.

The gene calls are TRBV6-5 and TRBJ1-1; the D gene is possibly TRBD1 (6 bases). CDR1 MNHEY and CDR2 SVGAGI come from the germline V gene. Trimming removed 5 bases at V and 4 bases at J, with 14 bases between. The CDR3 sequence is 14 residues long. CDR3 in DNA: TGTGCCAGCAGTACCAGGGGAGGAACCACTGAAGCTTTCTTT. As protein: CASSTRGGTTEAFF.

This chain joins TRBV27 and TRBJ1-2; 8 bases match TRBD1. V trimming: 3 bases; J trimming: 0 bases; junction bases outside the gene matches: 9. Germline V gene sequence: CDR1 MNHEY, CDR2 SMNVEV (reference sequence). This CDR3 comprises 17 residues. CDR3 loop: CASSFLDRVEANYGYTF. CDR3 in DNA: TGTGCCAGCAGTTTCTTGGACAGGGTGGAAGCTAACTATGGCTACACCTTC.

This CDR3 reads CASEAGTASGNTIYF. The CDR3 DNA sequence: TGTGCCAGCGAGGCCGGGACGGCCTCTGGAAACACCATATATTTT. The chain employs TRBV28 and TRBJ1-3; D might be TRBD1 (5 bases). Germline loops: CDR1 MDHEN, CDR2 SYDVKM. Trimming removed 8 bases at V and 0 bases at J, with 14 bases between. This CDR3 is built from 15 residues. The full variable domain, completed using reference TRBV28 and TRBJ1-3, is DVKVTQSSRYLVKRTGEKVFLECVQDMDHENMFWYRQDPGLGLRLIYFSYDVKMKEKGDIPEGYSVSREKKERFSLILESASTNQTSMYLCASEAGTASGNTIYFGEGSWLTVV.

The gene calls are TRBV4-2 and TRBJ1-4; maybe TRBD1 (6 bases). This CDR3 region has 16 residues. V lost 0 bases to trimming and J lost 5 bases, with 13 bases between them. CDR1 LGHNA and CDR2 YNFKEQ come from the germline V gene. CDR3 nucleotide sequence: TGTGCCAGCAGCCAAGATCCTTGGACAGAAAATGAAAAACTGTTTTTT. It yields the protein CASSQDPWTENEKLFF.

The chain employs TRBV5-1 and TRBJ2-7; D is undetermined. The V end was cut by 4 bases, the J end by 2 bases, with 10 bases between. This CDR3 spans 13 amino acids. Germline CDR1 and CDR2: SGHRS and YFSETQ. The CDR3 DNA follows: TGCGCCAGCAGCCCGGAAGTCACCTACGAGCAGTACTTC. The encoded protein is CASSPEVTYEQYF.

The chain employs TRBV10-3 and TRBJ1-1; the D is unclear. The CDR3 sequence is 14 residues long. Germline CDR1 reads ENHRY; CDR2 reads SYGVKD. V was shortened by 7 bases and J by 4 bases, with 16 bases between the two germline ends. CDR3: CAITLREFGTEAFF. The CDR3 DNA sequence: TGTGCCATCACTCTTAGGGAATTCGGCACTGAAGCTTTCTTT.

The CDR3, as DNA: TGCAGCGTTGAGGGCAGCGCCATCTACAATGAGCAGTTCTTC. Amino acid sequence: CSVEGSAIYNEQFF. The chain links TRBV29-1 to TRBJ2-1; D remains ambiguous. The V end lost 3 bases, the J end lost 3 bases, and 12 bases lay between the germline ends. The CDR3 length is 14 residues. Germline CDR1 is SQVTM and CDR2 is ANQGSEA.

The gene calls are TRBV4-1 and TRBJ2-7; TRBD1 matches at 8 bases. Germline-derived CDR1 and CDR2 are MGHRA and YSYEKL. The CDR3 has 15 residues. Trimming removed 3 bases from V and 6 bases from J; junction bases left unmatched: 10. CDR3 residues: CASSHRTGSVGEQYF. In nucleotides, the CDR3 is TGCGCCAGCAGCCACCGGACAGGGTCTGTGGGCGAGCAGTACTTC.

The chain couples TRBV2 to TRBJ2-2; D could derive from TRBD1 or TRBD2 (5 bases each). Germline loops: CDR1 SNHLY, CDR2 FYNNEI. The CDR3 loop spans 17 amino acids. V lost 6 bases and J lost 6, with 23 bases in between. CDR3 sequence reads: CASSAASGTEDSGELFF. The CDR3 DNA follows: TGTGCCAGCAGCGCCGCCTCCGGGACGGAGGACTCCGGGGAGCTGTTTTTT.